A single T cell receptor beta chain is shown here with its context. Its antigen is still unknown. The repertoire was sequenced with immunoSEQ multiplex PCR; TCRdb's copy has only in-frame clones and lacks some. Found here are under 400,000 clones, 86% of them singletons; the top ten hold 0.83%. This specimen comes from a study of cytomegalovirus exposure and HLA in healthy donors. Study-level background: The 95 to 150 validation repertoires, a later analysis reported, used the same platform as the roughly 610 first-cohort repertoires.

Study-level results: Rarity characterized most TCR sequences, yet some public TCRs appeared in many donors. According to a subsequent analysis, TCR clusters from the first cohort were inclined to appear together in the roughly 120 validation repertoires. In vitro assays verified that three CMV-associated chains recognized CMV antigens specifically.

V gave up 6 bases and J gave up 1 base; unmatched junction bases: 8. The germline V gene has CDR1 SQVTM and CDR2 ANQGSEA. This CDR3 is built from 14 residues. Sequencing used PBMCs. V gene TRBV29-1 combines with J gene TRBJ2-7; TRBD1 matches 8 bases. The sequence was collected from a woman in her late teens or twenties in good health and CMV-seronegative. The CDR3 DNA sequence: TGCAGCGTCCCGGGACAGGCCGATTCCTACGAGCAGTACTTC. Amino acids: CSVPGQADSYEQYF.